This T cell receptor beta chain was found in a study of regulatory T cells in long-lasting Graves disease. Study results and limitations: Accuracy was perhaps lowered by the small sample size. Persistent Graves' patients had lower TCR diversity than newly diagnosed ones.

Both iRepertoire HTBI primers and Arm-PCR of CDR3 regions were used to build the TCR beta libraries. TCRdb re-called the multiplex PCR reads through MiXCR, storing one row per CDR3 protein. The profile covers 400,000 to 450,000 distinct CDR3 sequences, with around 24% appearing a single time and approximately 28% taken by the ten largest. At least ten counts were recorded for this clonotype. The antigen remains unidentified. Its ends do not fully match the called genes, so a read error is possible. This sample's time point: persistent/refractory GD, antithyroid drugs over 5 years with positive TRAb. Isolated PBMC RNA provided the starting material for the TCR library. Recruitment took place at an endocrinology department in Xi'an, China. Staff took approximately 8.7 milliliters of peripheral blood and put it into EDTA tubes. CDR1 and CDR2 (germline): SGHRS, YFSETQ. The CDR3 has 16 residues.

V is TRBV5-1 and J is TRBJ2-2, with 11 bases fitting TRBD2. This clonotype originated in a female donor with Graves disease. Specimen: peripheral blood mononuclear cells (PBMCs), collected when the disease was refractory, from a patient treated with antithyroid drugs. The CDR3 DNA is TGTGCCAGCAGTCTTGGACTAGCGGGGAACACCGGGGAGCTGTTTTTT. This encodes CASSLGLAGNTGELFF.